The 20 T cell receptor beta chains given below trace back to one sample, sequenced in a study of identical twins (dated by TCRdb to 2016 to 2017). Library preparation employed 5' RACE. The sequencer listed for this sample is Illumina HiSeq 2000. TCRdb took the public reads, trimmed them with fastp at Q25, ran MiXCR for clone calling and kept in-frame beta chains. Rows are unified per CDR3 protein, each entry keeping the most common DNA and genes. This sample holds approximately 630,000 distinct CDR3 sequences; 7% to 7.5% were observed only once. Over 1.5% of the sample lies in the top ten. These sequences were also reported in another study, on yellow fever vaccine responses in identical twins.

Sequencing used PBMCs. All receptors derive from a woman aged 18-29 years in good health.

Concerning this clonotype: One end of the junction is discordant with germline, which a read error may explain. V and J are TRBV5-8 and TRBJ2-1, with D unresolved. Germline assignment: CDR1 SGHTS and CDR2 YDEGEE. The CDR3 totals 13 residues. The CDR3 reads CASSRSSYNERFF. The CDR3 coding sequence is TGTGCCAGCAGCCGGTCCTCCTACAATGAGCGGTTCTTC.

This clonotype came up a few times. The rearrangement links TRBV7-7 to TRBJ2-5; D remains unclear. The CDR3 length is 17 residues. Germline V lookup: CDR1 SSHAT, CDR2 FNYEAQ (reference sequence). The V end was cut by 5 bases, the J end by 3 bases, with 22 bases between. The CDR3 loop is CASSPNSASEIKETQYF. As DNA, the CDR3 is TGTGCCAGCAGCCCTAACTCAGCCTCGGAAATTAAAGAGACCCAGTACTTC. Drawing the rest from reference TRBV7-7 and TRBJ2-5, the complete variable domain is GAGVSQSPRYKVTKRGQDVTLRCDPISSHATLYWYQQALGQGPEFLTYFNYEAQPDKSGLPSDRFSAERPEGSISTLTIQRTEQRDSAMYRCASSPNSASEIKETQYFGPGTRLLVL.

The V and J genes are TRBV5-1 and TRBJ2-3; 7 bases are shared with TRBD2. The CDR3 extends over 16 amino acids. Germline CDR1 and CDR2: SGHRS and YFSETQ. The V and J ends lost 3 bases and 0 bases, in that order; junction bases with no gene match: 7. The CDR3 DNA sequence: TGCGCCAGCAGCTCCCGGCGGGAGAGGAGCACAGATACGCAGTATTTT. Translation: CASSSRRERSTDTQYF.

There are many counts of this clonotype. V usage is TRBV20-1 and J usage is TRBJ1-4; TRBD1 aligns across 7 bases. With V trimmed by 6 bases and J by 5 bases, 6 bases remained unmatched. Germline CDR1 is DFQATT and CDR2 is SNEGSKA (reference sequence). CDR3 size: 13 residues. The DNA for the CDR3 is TGCAGTGCAGAGACAGGGCCCAATGAAAAACTGTTTTTT. Its translation is CSAETGPNEKLFF.

Ten or more counts support this clonotype. The rearrangement links TRBV7-6 to TRBJ2-2, with 10 bases aligning to TRBD2. There are 18 residues in the CDR3. Germline CDR1 SGHVS, CDR2 FNYEAQ. V lost 1 base to trimming and J lost 6 bases; unmatched junction nucleotides: 11. The CDR3 sequence is CASSLGSGTSVLSGELFF. The CDR3 DNA follows: TGTGCCAGCAGCTTAGGGTCTGGGACTAGCGTGTTGTCCGGGGAGCTGTTTTTT.

This clonotype appeared a few times. The chain carries TRBV12-3 or TRBV12-4 and TRBJ2-2, with 7 bases aligning to TRBD2. The V and J ends lost 7 bases and 4 bases, in that order; junction bases with no gene match: 9. The CDR3 spans 15 residues. CDR3 sequence reads: CASKRRESSTGELFF. CDR3 coding DNA: TGTGCCAGCAAGAGGCGGGAGTCCTCCACCGGGGAGCTGTTTTTT.

This clonotype was detected only a few times. The rearrangement joins TRBV6-5 to TRBJ2-6; either TRBD1 or TRBD2 may fit D (5 bases each). The V gene's germline CDR1 is MNHEY and CDR2 SVGAGI. Trimming left V 4 bases short and J 0 bases short, with 13 bases between. CDR3 length: 17 amino acids. The CDR3 DNA reads as TGTGCCAGCAGTTTCATGGGACGGAACTCTGGGGCCAACGTCCTGACTTTC. This gives the protein CASSFMGRNSGANVLTF.

This clonotype was recorded many times. This rearrangement joins TRBV12-3 or TRBV12-4 to TRBJ2-5; D is unresolved. The CDR3 spans 11 residues. V was cut by 5 bases and J by 5 bases, with 6 bases left in between. This chain's CDR3 is CASSASETQYF. In nucleotides, the CDR3 is TGTGCCAGCAGTGCCTCTGAGACCCAGTACTTC.

This clonotype has more than one count but fewer than ten. The chain combines TRBV3-1 with TRBJ2-1; TRBD2 agrees at 7 bases. The V gene's germline CDR1 is LGHDT and CDR2 YNNKEL (reference sequence). V trimming: 2 bases; J trimming: 9 bases; junction bases outside the gene matches: 10. CDR3 length equals 15 residues. CDR3 sequence: CASSQPGLVPPEQFF. The CDR3 nucleotides read TGTGCCAGCAGCCAACCCGGACTAGTCCCCCCTGAGCAGTTCTTC.

Ten or more counts support this clonotype. This rearrangement joins TRBV12-3 or TRBV12-4 to TRBJ2-7, with D perhaps TRBD1 (6 bases). The CDR3 runs to 12 residues. V lost 5 bases, J lost 7 bases, and 12 bases lay in between. The chain's CDR3 is CASSPGVWEQYF. The CDR3 coding sequence is TGTGCCAGCAGTCCAGGGGTGTGGGAGCAGTACTTC.

This clonotype appeared a few times. J is TRBJ2-1 and V is TRBV20-1; TRBD1 is a possible D gene (5 bases). This CDR3 contains 14 residues. Looked up from germline, CDR1 is DFQATT and CDR2 is SNEGSKA (reference sequence). Between the trimmed V and J ends, which lost 5 bases and 0 bases, there was a span of 11 bases. The CDR3 sequence: CSAQSGSSYNEQFF. CDR3 DNA: TGCAGTGCTCAGTCAGGGTCCTCCTACAATGAGCAGTTCTTC.

This chain joins TRBV12-3 or TRBV12-4 and TRBJ2-7, with TRBD2 matching over 7 bases. V gave up 6 bases and J gave up 3 bases; unmatched junction bases: 8. This CDR3 spans 14 amino acids. The CDR3 spells CASSRGVTVYEQYF. CDR3 bases: TGTGCCAGCAGCCGGGGGGTGACGGTCTACGAGCAGTACTTC.

Of note for this clonotype: A read error may explain this, as a much larger clone is one base away. V usage is TRBV9 and J usage is TRBJ2-5; D is perhaps TRBD2 (6 bases). CDR1 SGDLS and CDR2 YYNGEE come from the germline V gene. The CDR3 has 16 amino acids. The CDR3 is CASSPEGLAYQETRYF. CDR3 coding DNA: TGTGCCAGCAGCCCAGAGGGACTCGCGTACCAAGAGACCCGGTACTTC.

This clonotype came up many times. This chain links TRBV29-1 with TRBJ2-7; D uncertain. V lost 4 bases to trimming and J lost 0 bases, with 10 bases between them. Germline-derived CDR1 and CDR2 are SQVTM and ANQGSEA. The CDR3 spans 13 residues. In DNA, the CDR3 is TGCAGCGTTGTCGACGGAGCCTCCTACGAGCAGTACTTC. This sequence encodes CSVVDGASYEQYF.

This clonotype was detected many times. This chain connects TRBV27 to TRBJ2-7; D is possibly TRBD2 (5 bases). Trimming pared 5 bases from V and 2 bases from J, leaving 10 bases between. Germline V gene lookup returns CDR1 MNHEY and CDR2 SMNVEV (reference sequence). The CDR3 loop spans 13 amino acids. The CDR3: CASSKSGTYEQYF. CDR3 bases: TGTGCCAGCAGTAAAAGCGGAACCTACGAGCAGTACTTC.

This clonotype was counted a few times. V usage is TRBV10-3 and J usage is TRBJ2-6; D is perhaps TRBD2 (5 bases). The CDR3 totals 16 residues. Germline V gene lookup returns CDR1 ENHRY and CDR2 SYGVKD. The V gene lost 8 bases and the J gene lost 0 bases, with 14 bases spanning the gap. The CDR3 here is CAISSGISSGANVLTF. The CDR3 DNA sequence: TGTGCCATCTCGTCGGGGATAAGCTCTGGGGCCAACGTCCTGACTTTC.

This clonotype was seen ten or more times. An end of the junction differs from the germline gene, which may be a read error. This chain joins TRBV5-1 and TRBJ1-2; D is possibly TRBD1 (5 bases). The CDR3 sequence is 13 residues long. Germline CDR1 reads SGHRS; CDR2 reads YFSETQ. The CDR3 loop is CASSLGLNYGYTF. The CDR3 DNA sequence: TGTGCCAGCAGCTTGGGACTGAACTATGGCTACACCTTC.

This clonotype was seen more than once but under ten times. V gene TRBV10-3 combines with J gene TRBJ2-3; possibly TRBD1 for D (6 bases). Trimming left V 6 bases short and J 0 bases short, with 13 bases between. The length of the CDR3 is 15 residues. Germline V gives CDR1 ENHRY, CDR2 SYGVKD. The CDR3 loop reads CAIRFRDTSTDTQYF. The CDR3 nucleotides are TGTGCCATCAGGTTCCGGGACACCAGCACAGATACGCAGTATTTT.

The chain carries TRBV12-3 or TRBV12-4 and TRBJ1-2; no clear D gene. The V end lost 3 bases, the J end lost 8 bases, and 13 bases lay between the germline ends. The CDR3 is 13 amino acids. As DNA, the CDR3 is TGTGCCAGCAGTTTTGAAAGGGCTTTAGGCTACACCTTC. Protein: CASSFERALGYTF.

The chain combines TRBV4-2 with TRBJ2-7; D is possibly TRBD1 or TRBD2 (5 bases each). Trimming took 0 bases from V and 2 from J, leaving 23 bases between them. There are 19 residues in the CDR3. The germline CDR1 and CDR2 sequences are LGHNA and YNFKEQ. The CDR3 spells CASSQDGQRFRASPYEQYV. Here the CDR3 DNA reads TGTGCCAGCAGCCAAGACGGGCAGCGGTTCAGGGCATCCCCCTACGAGCAGTACGTC.